The entry below describes one TCR beta chain. CDR1 and CDR2 from the germline V gene are SNHLY and FYNNEI. This CDR3 has 17 amino acids. V gave up 0 bases and J gave up 0 bases, with 12 bases separating them. The source of the sample is a study of PD-1 blockade in classical Hodgkin lymphoma. Time point given: cycle 4 day 1 (C4D1), after about 6 weeks of nivolumab. Following autologous stem cell transplantation, relapse occurred in every patient, and exposure to brentuximab vedotin varied. Profiling relied on immunoSEQ multiplex PCR, and the TCRdb table lists in-frame clones only, not all of them. The sample has tens of thousands of clones; nearly 80% are singletons.

The chain employs TRBV2 and TRBJ1-5; the D gene is possibly TRBD1 (5 bases). The receptor was derived from a human donor with classical Hodgkin lymphoma. The source was peripheral blood mononuclear cells (PBMCs), collected before the fourth cycle of nivolumab. The CDR3 sequence: CASSEARAGNSNQPQHF. In DNA, the CDR3 is TGTGCCAGCAGTGAAGCGAGAGCAGGGAATAGCAATCAGCCCCAGCATTTT.